This TCR beta chain was identified during a study of PD-L1 blockade in urothelial cancer. As for the study in general: In the patient group, twenty-five of 29 were males with bladder-origin urothelial cancer.

Study conclusions and caveats: More expansion of tumor-associated blood clones, seen at 3 weeks, marked durable-benefit patients.

In regard to this clone: Its specificity is not known.

Profiling relied on immunoSEQ multiplex PCR, and the TCRdb table lists in-frame clones only, not all of them. Of fewer than 90,000 clones detected, more than 85% appear once; the ten largest clones hold 0.87%. Trimming at V came to 5 bases and at J to 6 bases, leaving 12 bases not matched to a gene. This CDR3 is 17 amino acids long. CDR1 and CDR2 from the germline V gene are SGHVS and FNYEAQ. Time point here: peripheral blood 6 weeks after treatment start. Per patient, between 1 and 8 samples were collected at pretreatment and on-treatment time points. V is TRBV7-6 and J is TRBJ2-2; 10 bases map to TRBD2. The source was PBMCs, collected around atezolizumab (anti-PD-L1) treatment. This sequence originates from a woman of 80 years or more with urothelial cancer. The CDR3 region has the DNA TGTGCCAGCAGCCCCGAAGTCGGAGCGGGAGGGCCCGGGGAGCTGTTTTTT. As protein: CASSPEVGAGGPGELFF.